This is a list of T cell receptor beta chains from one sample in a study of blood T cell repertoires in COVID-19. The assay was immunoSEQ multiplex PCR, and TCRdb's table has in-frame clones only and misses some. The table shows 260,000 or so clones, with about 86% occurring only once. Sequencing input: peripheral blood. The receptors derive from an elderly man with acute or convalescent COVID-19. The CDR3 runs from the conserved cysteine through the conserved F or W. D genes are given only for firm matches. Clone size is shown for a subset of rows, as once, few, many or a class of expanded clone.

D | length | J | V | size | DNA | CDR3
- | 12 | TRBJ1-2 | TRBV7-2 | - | TGTGCCAGCAGCTTAGGGCAGGGAGGCTACACCTTC | CASSLGQGGYTF
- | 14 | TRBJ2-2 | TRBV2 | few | TGTGCCAGCAGTGATCAGGGGATGACCGGGGAGCTGTTTTTT | CASSDQGMTGELFF
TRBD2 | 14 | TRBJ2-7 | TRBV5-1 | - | TGCGCCAGCAGCCATGGACTAGCGGGAAACGAGCAGTACTTC | CASSHGLAGNEQYF
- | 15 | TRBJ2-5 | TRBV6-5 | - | TGTGCCAGCTGCGGCGCACGGCAGTACCAAGAGACCCAGTACTTC | CASCGARQYQETQYF
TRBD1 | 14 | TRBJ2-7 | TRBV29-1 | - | TGCAGCGTTGTAGGGGGCCGAAGCTCCTACGAGCAGTACTTC | CSVVGGRSSYEQYF
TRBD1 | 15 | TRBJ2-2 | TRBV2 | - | TGTGCCAGCAGTGAAGGACAGGGCAGCACCGGGGAGCTGTTTTTT | CASSEGQGSTGELFF
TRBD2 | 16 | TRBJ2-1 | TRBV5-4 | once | TGTGCCAGCAGTTCCCTGCTAGCGGGAGTCGTCAATGAGCAGTTCTTC | CASSSLLAGVVNEQFF
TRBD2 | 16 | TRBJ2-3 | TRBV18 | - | TGTGCCAGCTCACCTAATAGCGGGAGAATTCCGAATACGCAGTATTTT | CASSPNSGRIPNTQYF
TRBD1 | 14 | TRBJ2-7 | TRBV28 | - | TGTGCCAGCAGTTTAAGGGGACAGGACTACGAGCAGTACTTC | CASSLRGQDYEQYF
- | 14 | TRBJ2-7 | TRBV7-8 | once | TGTGCCAGCAGGGCGGGTGGGGGGACCTACGAGCAGTACTTC | CASRAGGGTYEQYF
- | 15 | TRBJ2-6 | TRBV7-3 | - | TGTGCCAGCAGCTTCGGGGGTTCTGGGGCCAACGTCCTGACTTTC | CASSFGGSGANVLTF